Listed here are 22 T cell receptor beta chains from one sample, sequenced in a study of blood T cell repertoires in COVID-19. Libraries were prepared by immunoSEQ multiplex PCR; TCRdb keeps only in-frame clonotypes and omits some of them. The sample records roughly 160,000 clones, over 80% being singletons. Material for sequencing was peripheral blood. These receptors came from a woman aged 55-70 years who had recovered from COVID-19.

The J gene is TRBJ1-1, the V gene TRBV7-8; D gene unclear. With 1 base removed from V and 7 bases from J, the gap between germline ends came to 10 bases. Germline V lookup: CDR1 SGHVS, CDR2 FQNEAQ. The CDR3 runs 13 residues. CDR3: CASSLGGQLEAFF. The DNA of the CDR3 is TGTGCCAGCAGCTTAGGTGGGCAGCTTGAAGCTTTCTTT.

The rearrangement uses TRBV29-1 and TRBJ1-3; TRBD1 is a possible D gene (6 bases). The CDR3 contains 13 residues. Germline values: CDR1 SQVTM, CDR2 ANQGSEA. Trimming shortened V by 2 bases and J by 4 bases, and 9 bases separated the two germline ends. CDR3 DNA sequence: TGCAGCGTTGAAACAGGGTCCGGAAACACCATATATTTT. Its protein product is CSVETGSGNTIYF.

This chain joins TRBV18 and TRBJ2-1; 7 bases line up with TRBD2. CDR1 and CDR2 (germline): KGHSH, LQKENI. Unmatched junction bases numbered 5, after V lost 3 bases and J lost 9 bases. The CDR3 is made up of 13 amino acids. The CDR3 nucleotides are TGTGCCAGCTCACCGGGGTCGGGGGGTGAGCAGTTCTTC. This encodes CASSPGSGGEQFF.

The genes are TRBV7-3 and TRBJ2-2; 7 nucleotides line up with TRBD1. Trimming took 5 bases from V and 5 from J; bases not matched to a gene: 8. CDR1 and CDR2 from the germline V gene are SGHTA and FQGTGA. The CDR3 contains 15 residues. The CDR3 DNA reads as TGTGCCAGCAGCGCCCAGGGGGTTCAAACCGGGGAGCTGTTTTTT. Protein product: CASSAQGVQTGELFF.

This chain links TRBV27 with TRBJ1-2; D might be TRBD1 (5 bases). CDR3 length equals 14 residues. CDR1 is MNHEY and CDR2 is SMNVEV in the germline V gene (reference sequence). V was shortened by 6 bases and J by 2 bases, with 13 bases between the two germline ends. CDR3 nucleotide sequence: TGTGCCAGCAGCTTACATACAGGAAACTATGGCTACACCTTC. Translation gives CASSLHTGNYGYTF.

The chain links TRBV18 to TRBJ2-5; no clear D gene. Trimming took 5 bases from V and 5 from J, leaving 6 bases between them. The CDR3 extends over 11 amino acids. Germline values: CDR1 KGHSH, CDR2 LQKENI. CDR3 sequence: CASSAMETQYF. The CDR3 nucleotides read TGTGCCAGCTCAGCGATGGAGACCCAGTACTTC.

V and J are TRBV7-8 and TRBJ2-7, with 7 nucleotides matching TRBD1. With V trimmed by 5 bases and J by 3 bases, 4 bases remained unmatched. The CDR3 has 13 residues. Germline assignment: CDR1 SGHVS and CDR2 FQNEAQ. The CDR3 here is CASSRDSGYEQYF. CDR3 DNA: TGTGCCAGCAGCCGGGACAGCGGCTACGAGCAGTACTTC. Filled out from reference TRBV7-8 and TRBJ2-7, the complete variable domain reads GAGVSQSPRYKVAKRGQDVALRCDPISGHVSLFWYQQALGQGPEFLTYFQNEAQLDKSGLPSDRFFAERPEGSVSTLKIQRTQQEDSAVYLCASSRDSGYEQYFGPGTRLTVT.

The chain employs TRBV29-1 and TRBJ2-3, with a possible D match to TRBD1 (5 bases). Trimming cost V 4 bases and J 6 bases, with 17 bases left between them. CDR1 is SQVTM and CDR2 is ANQGSEA in the germline V gene. This CDR3 is built from 14 residues. Here the CDR3 DNA reads TGCAGCGTTGTCAGGACGGAAGCAGGGGATACGCAGTATTTT. Its protein is CSVVRTEAGDTQYF.

V usage is TRBV11-3 and J usage is TRBJ2-1; 8 bases are shared with TRBD2. Germline V gene data show CDR1 as SGHNT and CDR2 as YENEEA. V shed 2 bases and J 4 bases; nucleotides not matched to a gene: 7. The CDR3 totals 16 residues. The chain's CDR3 is CASSLSGLEPYNEQFF. The CDR3 region has the DNA TGTGCCAGCAGCTTATCGGGACTAGAGCCTTACAATGAGCAGTTCTTC.

CDR3 nucleotides: TGTGCCAGCAGTGTGGGCCCAGGACAGGGGGATTATAACACTGAAGCTTTCTTT. This sequence encodes CASSVGPGQGDYNTEAFF. V and J are TRBV2 and TRBJ1-1, with 10 bases that match TRBD1. The V and J ends lost 4 bases and 2 bases, in that order; junction bases with no gene match: 13. CDR3 length: 18 residues. The V gene's germline CDR1 is SNHLY and CDR2 FYNNEI.

The chain employs TRBV2 and TRBJ1-1, with 9 bases that match TRBD1. This CDR3 has 13 amino acids. V lost 7 bases and J lost 6; bases outside the gene matches: 6. Germline V gene lookup returns CDR1 SNHLY and CDR2 FYNNEI. CDR3 protein: CASIRDRASEAFF. The DNA for the CDR3 is TGTGCCAGCATTCGGGACAGGGCTTCTGAAGCTTTCTTT.

V gene TRBV4-2 combines with J gene TRBJ2-1; 8 bases agree with TRBD2. This CDR3 contains 17 residues. CDR1 is LGHNA and CDR2 is YNFKEQ in the germline V gene. The V gene end was trimmed by 0 bases and the J gene end by 4 bases; junction bases not matched to a gene: 8. DNA for the CDR3: TGTGCCAGCAGCCAAGATAGGACTAGCTCCTTATACAATGAGCAGTTCTTC. Translation: CASSQDRTSSLYNEQFF.

The V call is TRBV4-1, the J call TRBJ1-2; D is possibly TRBD1 (5 bases). The V end was cut by 1 base, the J end by 2 bases, with 11 bases between. The length of the CDR3 is 15 residues. Germline V gene sequence: CDR1 MGHRA, CDR2 YSYEKL. The CDR3 protein is CASSQGPGDNYGYTF. CDR3 in DNA: TGCGCCAGCAGCCAAGGGCCGGGGGACAACTATGGCTACACCTTC.

V is TRBV18 and J is TRBJ2-5; 8 bases are shared with TRBD2. Trimming removed 5 bases from V and 0 bases from J; junction bases left unmatched: 8. The germline CDR1 and CDR2 sequences are KGHSH and LQKENI. The CDR3 has 16 residues. CDR3 sequence reads: CASSVPGLGYQETQYF. CDR3 nucleotide sequence: TGTGCCAGCTCAGTTCCGGGACTAGGGTACCAAGAGACCCAGTACTTC.

J is TRBJ1-6 and V is TRBV12-3 or TRBV12-4; 8 bases fit TRBD1. The CDR3 covers 12 residues. The V and J ends lost 1 base and 16 bases, in that order; junction bases with no gene match: 3. The CDR3 region is CASSLGTGKLHF. The CDR3, as DNA: TGTGCCAGCAGTTTAGGGACAGGGAAACTCCACTTT.

The chain has TRBV18 and TRBJ2-1, with 14 bases aligning to TRBD2. Germline-derived CDR1 and CDR2 are KGHSH and LQKENI. This CDR3 spans 18 amino acids. Germline trimming cut 0 bases from V and 5 bases from J; bases unmatched to any gene: 6. CDR3 residues: CASSPPLSGLAGDNEQFF. CDR3 bases: TGTGCCAGCTCACCACCTCTCTCGGGACTAGCGGGGGACAATGAGCAGTTCTTC.

This clone was counted a few times. The V and J genes are TRBV5-1 and TRBJ2-1; TRBD1 is a possible D gene (5 bases). CDR3 length equals 16 residues. V lost 4 bases and J lost 1, with 15 bases in between. In germline, CDR1 is SGHRS, CDR2 YFSETQ. CDR3 sequence: CASSPLPQGSYNEQFF. CDR3 bases: TGCGCCAGCAGCCCGCTCCCGCAGGGTTCCTACAATGAGCAGTTCTTC.

This rearrangement joins TRBV20-1 to TRBJ1-2; tentative D call: TRBD1 (6 bases). Trimming took off 3 bases at V and 4 bases at J, with 15 bases between the two ends. The CDR3 consists of 14 residues. CDR1 DFQATT and CDR2 SNEGSKA come from the germline V gene (reference sequence). The CDR3 DNA reads TGCAGTGCTAGTGAACAAACAGGGACCTATGGCTACACCTTC. It specifies CSASEQTGTYGYTF.

The chain combines TRBV12-5 with TRBJ1-2; D uncertain. The germline V gene has CDR1 LGHNT and CDR2 FRNRAP. The CDR3 totals 12 residues. Trimming stripped 5 bases from V and 1 base from J, with 5 bases between. For the CDR3, the DNA is TGTGCTAGTGGTGGCTTTAACTATGGCTACACCTTC. It specifies CASGGFNYGYTF.

The chain combines TRBV24-1 with TRBJ2-7; 9 positions match TRBD1. The germline V gene encodes CDR1 KGHDR and CDR2 SFDVKD. Germline trimming cut 4 bases from V and 5 bases from J; bases unmatched to any gene: 5. This CDR3 is built from 14 residues. The CDR3 protein is CATSEGQGIDEQYF. As DNA, the CDR3 is TGTGCCACCAGTGAGGGACAGGGTATCGACGAGCAGTACTTC.

The chain uses TRBV29-1 and TRBJ2-7; 10 bases agree with TRBD1. The germline V gene encodes CDR1 SQVTM and CDR2 ANQGSEA. The CDR3 is 15 amino acids. Trimming cost V 0 bases and J 4 bases; bases outside gene matches: 6. The CDR3 region is CSVEDLRDRGYEQYF. The CDR3 nucleotides read TGCAGCGTTGAAGATCTTCGGGACAGGGGATACGAGCAGTACTTC.

A single count supports this clone. The chain recombines TRBV5-1 with TRBJ2-3; D is uncertain. The CDR3 consists of 15 residues. Trimming removed 0 bases from V and 0 bases from J, with 8 bases in between. Germline assignment: CDR1 SGHRS and CDR2 YFSETQ. The CDR3 DNA is TGCGCCAGCAGCTTGGGACTTGGTAGCACAGATACGCAGTATTTT. Translation gives CASSLGLGSTDTQYF.